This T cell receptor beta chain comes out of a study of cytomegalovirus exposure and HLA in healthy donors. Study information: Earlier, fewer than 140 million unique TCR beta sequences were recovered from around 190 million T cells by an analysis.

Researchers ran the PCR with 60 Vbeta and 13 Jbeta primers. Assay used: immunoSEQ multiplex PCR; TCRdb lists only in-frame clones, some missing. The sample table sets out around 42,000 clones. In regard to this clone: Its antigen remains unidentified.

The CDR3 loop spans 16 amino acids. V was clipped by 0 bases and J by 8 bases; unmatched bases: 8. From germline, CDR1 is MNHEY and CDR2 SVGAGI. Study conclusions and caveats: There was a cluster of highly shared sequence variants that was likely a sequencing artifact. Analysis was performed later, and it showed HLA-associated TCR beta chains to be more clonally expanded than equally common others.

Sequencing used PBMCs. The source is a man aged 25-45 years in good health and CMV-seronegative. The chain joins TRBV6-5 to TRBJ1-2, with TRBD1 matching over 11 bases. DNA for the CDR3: TGTGCCAGCAGTTACTCGAGGACAGGGGGCGTAGGGGGCTACACCTTC. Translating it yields CASSYSRTGGVGGYTF.